This T cell receptor (beta chain) was identified during a study of T cell responses to AZD1222 COVID-19 vaccine. Profiling relied on immunoSEQ multiplex PCR, and the TCRdb table lists in-frame clones only, not all of them. Of more than 120,000 clones listed, 90% to 95% are singletons. Per the germline V gene, CDR1 is SGHDN and CDR2 is FVKESK. The CDR3 sequence is 14 residues long. J gave up 4 bases and V 1 base, and 1 base lay outside the gene matches. The receptor was derived from an adult in good health. The chain employs TRBV14 and TRBJ2-7; 10 bases agree with TRBD1. This sample comprised peripheral blood, obtained on day 0 of AZD1222 vaccination. The CDR3 region has the DNA TGTGCCAGCAGCCAAGGACAGGGGGCTTACGAGCAGTACTTC. Amino acids: CASSQGQGAYEQYF.